This passage covers 5 T cell receptor beta chains from one sample sequenced in a study of T-cell reconstitution after alpha-beta-depleted transplantation in children. Researchers prepared the TCRbeta library using unique molecular identifiers, the study reports. TCRdb analysed the PCR reads with MiXCR anew, one entry per CDR3 protein. In the table there are about 47,000 distinct CDR3 sequences, 52% of which are singletons. Sequenced material: peripheral blood, taken before TCRalphabeta/CD19-depleted stem cell transplant. The receptors shown here come from a boy younger than two with SCID, due to receive a stem cell transplant.

V gene TRBV12-3 or TRBV12-4 combines with J gene TRBJ2-2; 10 nucleotides agree with TRBD2. The CDR3 runs to 15 residues. V was clipped by 6 bases and J by 5 bases; unmatched bases: 6. The CDR3 loop reads CASRSGGVRTGELFF. The CDR3 DNA follows: TGTGCCAGCAGGAGCGGGGGGGTACGGACCGGGGAGCTGTTTTTT.

This clonotype was observed a handful of times. The chain employs TRBV6-5 and TRBJ2-1; maybe TRBD2 (6 bases). V was cut by 10 bases and J by 5 bases, with 21 bases left in between. The CDR3 has 15 residues. CDR1 and CDR2 from the germline V gene are MNHEY and SVGAGI. For the CDR3, the DNA is TGTGCCACCACAATCACAGCGGGTATGCACAATGAGCAGTTCTTC. This translates into CATTITAGMHNEQFF.

The CDR3 protein is CASSREGARTDTQYF. CDR3 bases: TGTGCCAGCAGCCGGGAGGGGGCCCGCACAGATACGCAGTATTTT. The chain joins TRBV5-4 to TRBJ2-3; TRBD2 is a possible D gene (8 bases). The V gene's germline CDR1 is SGHNT and CDR2 YYREEE (reference sequence). V shed 4 bases and J shed 1 base, with 13 bases lying between them. This CDR3 has 15 amino acids.

A few counts support this clonotype. Here the CDR3 DNA reads TGTGCCAGCAGCTCATTCGAAACCAGTGAGCAGTTCTTC. Residues: CASSSFETSEQFF. The V call is TRBV7-9, the J call TRBJ2-1; D unclear. Germline CDR1 reads SEHNR; CDR2 reads FQNEAQ (reference sequence). Trimming took 4 bases from V and 9 from J, leaving 13 bases between them. The CDR3 is 13 amino acids. Together with reference TRBV7-9 and TRBJ2-1, the CDR3 gives the full variable domain: DTGVSQNPRHKITKRGQNVTFRCDPISEHNRLYWYRQTLGQGPEFLTYFQNEAQLEKSRLLSDRFSAERPKGSFSTLEIQRTEQGDSAMYLCASSSFETSEQFFGPGTRLTVL.

This rearrangement joins TRBV6-5 to TRBJ2-7; no clear D gene. V shed 2 bases and J shed 1 base, with 9 bases lying between them. The length of the CDR3 is 14 residues. Looked up from germline, CDR1 is MNHEY and CDR2 is SVGAGI. The CDR3 region is CASSYGGTSYEQYF. The CDR3 DNA sequence: TGTGCCAGCAGTTACGGTGGTACATCCTACGAGCAGTACTTC.